A selection of T cell receptor beta chains follows, all from one sample in a study of cytomegalovirus exposure and HLA in healthy donors. TCRdb keeps only in-frame clones here, not all; method: immunoSEQ multiplex PCR. The sample has roughly 190,000 clones; around three quarters are singletons. The specimen was PBMCs. The receptors shown here come from a woman between 25 and 40 years old in good health and CMV-seronegative. CDR3s include the opening cysteine and the closing phenylalanine or tryptophan. The order of the fields is J gene, V gene, clone size, D gene, CDR3 DNA, CDR3 protein. D genes are given only for firm matches. Clone size is given for some rows only: seen once, a few or many times, or a class if the clone is expanded.

>TRBJ2-1|TRBV4-2|NA|TRBD2
TGTGCCAGCAGTCCCATCGTGGGACTAGCGGGAGTATTGTCGTACAATGAGCAGTTCTTC
CASSPIVGLAGVLSYNEQFF
>TRBJ2-1|TRBV6-6|NA|NA
TGTGCCAGCAGTCCCATCGGAGCAGACAATGAGCAGTTCTTC
CASSPIGADNEQFF
>TRBJ1-1|TRBV18|few|TRBD1
TGTGCCAGCTCACTCGCCGGGACAGGGGACAACACTGAAGCTTTCTTT
CASSLAGTGDNTEAFF
>TRBJ2-2|TRBV7-8|NA|NA
TGTGCCAGCAGCCCGCGGGGTGCGAACACCGGGGAGCTGTTTTTT
CASSPRGANTGELFF
>TRBJ2-3|TRBV5-4|NA|NA
TGTGCCAGCAGCATGACTCGCGCAGATACGCAGTATTTT
CASSMTRADTQYF
>TRBJ2-5|TRBV5-4|NA|NA
TGTGCCAGCAGCCGCGATTACCAAGAGACCCAGTACTTC
CASSRDYQETQYF
>TRBJ1-1|TRBV19|few|NA
TGTGCCAGTAGGCTACTAGACAGGCAGAACACTGAAGCTTTCTTT
CASRLLDRQNTEAFF
>TRBJ2-3|TRBV9|NA|TRBD2
TGTGCCAGCAGCGGGGGGGGACTAGCAACAGATACGCAGTATTTT
CASSGGGLATDTQYF
>TRBJ1-2|TRBV5-1|once|TRBD1
TGCGCCAGCAGCTTGGATCGGGACAGTTATGGCTACACCTTC
CASSLDRDSYGYTF
>TRBJ2-1|TRBV9|NA|TRBD2
TGTGCCAGCAGCGTAGGACACCGGGGGGATGAGCAGTTCTTC
CASSVGHRGDEQFF
>TRBJ2-5|TRBV9|few|TRBD2
TGTGCCAGCAGCGTAGAGGCTAGCGGGGGGGCTGGGTCCCCAGAGACCCAGTACTTC
CASSVEASGGAGSPETQYF
>TRBJ2-7|TRBV7-9|NA|TRBD1
TGTGCCAGCAGCCTACCATTTGGACAGGGATCATACGAGCAGTACTTC
CASSLPFGQGSYEQYF
>TRBJ2-7|TRBV7-2|few|NA
TGTGCCAGCTTTTGGGGGGATGGGCACGAGCAGTACTTC
CASFWGDGHEQYF